The rows below give T cell receptor beta chains drawn from one sample of a study of T cell responses to AZD1222 COVID-19 vaccine. The assay was immunoSEQ multiplex PCR, and TCRdb's table has in-frame clones only and misses some. Of 40,000 to 50,000 clones in the sample, around 88% were seen once. The material sequenced was peripheral blood, taken 28 days after the second AZD1222 dose. These receptor sequences come from an adult who received the AZD1222 COVID-19 vaccine. The CDR3 runs from the conserved cysteine through the conserved F or W. D genes are given only for firm matches. Size is stated for part of the rows, as once, few or many counts, or as a class when the clone is expanded.

TRBJ2-7	-	TRBV11-2	-	CASSYQQGGLYEQYF	TGTGCCAGCAGCTATCAACAGGGGGGGCTCTACGAGCAGTACTTC
TRBJ2-2	once	TRBV11-3	TRBD1	CASSKGQMNTGELFF	TGTGCCAGCAGCAAGGGACAGATGAACACCGGGGAGCTGTTTTTT
TRBJ2-2	once	TRBV6-5	-	CASSYDVAGELFF	TGTGCCAGCAGTTACGATGTGGCCGGGGAGCTGTTTTTT
TRBJ1-5	-	TRBV19	-	CASSATGHQPQHF	TGTGCCAGTAGTGCCACAGGGCACCAGCCCCAGCATTTT
TRBJ1-1	-	TRBV4-2	-	CASSLRGVGNTEAFF	TGTGCCAGCAGCCTCAGGGGCGTGGGGAACACTGAAGCTTTCTTT
TRBJ2-7	-	TRBV9	-	CASSPGERAYEQYF	TGTGCCAGCAGCCCAGGGGAGAGAGCCTACGAGCAGTACTTC
TRBJ1-2	-	TRBV4-2	-	CASSHGTEYGYTF	TGTGCCAGCAGCCACGGGACGGAGTATGGCTACACCTTC
TRBJ2-7	-	TRBV3-1/TRBV3-2	-	CASSPSAYYRDYEQYF	TGTGCCAGCAGCCCCTCAGCGTATTACAGAGACTACGAGCAGTACTTC
TRBJ2-2	few	TRBV21-1	-	CASSMRGLAGGNGELFF	TGTGCCAGCAGCATGAGGGGACTAGCGGGAGGTAACGGGGAGCTGTTTTTT
TRBJ1-5	-	TRBV10-2	-	CASREQGGNQPQHF	TGCGCCAGCAGAGAACAGGGAGGGAACCAGCCCCAGCATTTT
TRBJ2-7	medium-sized	TRBV5-4	-	CASSSNDMGVNEQYF	TGTGCCAGCAGCTCTAACGACATGGGGGTCAACGAGCAGTACTTC
TRBJ2-7	few	TRBV4-3	-	CASSQDWAGTYEQYF	TGCGCCAGCAGCCAAGATTGGGCCGGAACCTACGAGCAGTACTTC
TRBJ2-1	few	TRBV9	-	CASSAQGGEDNEQFF	TGTGCCAGCAGCGCGCAAGGGGGAGAGGACAATGAGCAGTTCTTC
TRBJ2-2	few	TRBV6-5	-	CASSYSGTGELFF	TGTGCCAGCAGTTACTCTGGCACCGGGGAGCTGTTTTTT
TRBJ2-7	-	TRBV4-2	TRBD2	CASSQDRGGLLSEQYF	TGTGCCAGCAGCCAAGATCGGGGGGGCCTTTTGTCGGAGCAGTACTTC
TRBJ2-2	-	TRBV24-1	-	CATSDQSTGELFF	TGTGCCACCAGTGACCAGAGCACCGGGGAGCTGTTTTTT
TRBJ2-3	-	TRBV4-1	TRBD2	CASSQVRGGDTDTQYF	TGCGCCAGCAGCCAAGTTCGCGGGGGGGACACAGATACGCAGTATTTT
TRBJ2-1	few	TRBV7-9	TRBD1	CASRVTGGADNEQFF	TGTGCCAGCAGGGTTACAGGGGGCGCCGACAATGAGCAGTTCTTC
TRBJ2-7	-	TRBV6-2/TRBV6-3	TRBD1	CASSSRGRLYEQYF	TGTGCCAGCAGTTCGAGGGGGCGCTTGTACGAGCAGTACTTC
TRBJ2-1	-	TRBV12-5	-	CASVRRGVADEQFF	TGTGCTAGCGTCCGAAGAGGAGTGGCGGATGAGCAGTTCTTC
TRBJ1-6	once	TRBV5-5	-	CASSAPGTKNSPLHF	TGTGCCAGCAGCGCGCCCGGGACAAAGAATTCACCCCTCCACTTT
TRBJ2-7	-	TRBV11-1	-	CASSLNPVQGYEQYF	TGTGCCAGCAGCCTTAATCCAGTACAGGGCTACGAGCAGTACTTC
TRBJ1-3	-	TRBV7-2	-	CASSLGVNSGNTIYF	TGTGCCAGCAGCTTAGGGGTGAACTCTGGAAACACCATATATTTT
TRBJ1-5	-	TRBV6-5	-	CASIGQSRQPQHF	TGTGCCAGCATAGGTCAGTCCCGTCAGCCCCAGCATTTT
TRBJ1-3	-	TRBV19	-	CASTPPFGNTIYF	TGTGCCAGTACCCCCCCCTTCGGAAACACCATATATTTT
TRBJ1-3	-	TRBV7-2	-	CASSLALTGSSGNTIYF	TGTGCCAGCAGCTTAGCCCTGACAGGCAGCTCTGGAAACACCATATATTTT
TRBJ2-2	few	TRBV5-6	-	CASSLAGVYTGELFF	TGTGCCAGCAGCTTGGCCGGGGTATACACCGGGGAGCTGTTTTTT
TRBJ2-1	few	TRBV4-1	TRBD2	CASSQEASGGREQFF	TGCGCCAGCAGCCAAGAGGCTAGCGGGGGTAGGGAGCAGTTCTTC
TRBJ2-3	few	TRBV10-3	TRBD2	CAIRASGGATDTQYF	TGTGCCATCAGGGCTAGCGGGGGAGCCACAGATACGCAGTATTTT
TRBJ2-2	-	TRBV2	TRBD2	CASRRLAANTGELFF	TGTGCCAGCAGGCGACTAGCGGCGAACACCGGGGAGCTGTTTTTT
TRBJ2-2	-	TRBV19	-	CASSSAGDTGELFF	TGTGCCAGTAGTAGTGCAGGGGATACCGGGGAGCTGTTTTTT
TRBJ1-2	-	TRBV6-6	TRBD1	CASSSTGGNYGYTF	TGTGCCAGCAGTTCGACAGGGGGCAACTATGGCTACACCTTC
TRBJ2-7	-	TRBV19	TRBD2	CASSIGGSGEQYF	TGTGCCAGTAGTATAGGCGGGAGCGGAGAGCAGTACTTC
TRBJ2-3	-	TRBV27	-	CASSIGTLGTDTQYF	TGTGCCAGCAGTATCGGAACTCTGGGTACAGATACGCAGTATTTT
TRBJ1-4	once	TRBV28	-	CASGPTTNEKLFF	TGTGCCAGCGGTCCAACAACTAATGAAAAACTGTTTTTT
TRBJ1-5	medium-sized	TRBV2	-	CASRTPRADQPQHF	TGTGCCAGCAGGACCCCCAGGGCGGATCAGCCCCAGCATTTT
TRBJ1-3	-	TRBV24-1	-	CATLTGDRPHPSSGNTIYF	TGTGCCACCTTGACCGGAGATAGACCTCACCCGAGCTCTGGAAACACCATATATTTT
TRBJ1-2	once	TRBV2	TRBD1	CASSGTGGYGYTF	TGTGCCAGCAGCGGGACAGGGGGCTATGGCTACACCTTC
TRBJ1-5	-	TRBV19	-	CASTGTLNQPQHF	TGTGCCAGTACCGGGACGCTCAATCAGCCCCAGCATTTT
TRBJ2-7	-	TRBV5-1	TRBD2	CASSSPAGTSGGNYYEQYF	TGCGCCAGCAGCTCGCCCGCCGGGACTAGCGGGGGCAACTACTACGAGCAGTACTTC
TRBJ2-1	once	TRBV27	-	CASSFQSTRNEQFF	TGTGCCAGCAGTTTCCAATCCACACGCAATGAGCAGTTCTTC
TRBJ1-1	-	TRBV6-5	-	CASSYGGGGKGEAFF	TGTGCCAGCAGTTATGGGGGAGGAGGGAAAGGTGAAGCTTTCTTT
TRBJ2-2	-	TRBV2	-	CASKVGVLTGELFF	TGTGCCAGCAAAGTCGGGGTACTAACCGGGGAGCTGTTTTTT
TRBJ1-2	-	TRBV3-1/TRBV3-2	-	CASSLTEGGYTF	TGTGCCAGCAGCCTCACCGAGGGAGGCTACACCTTC
TRBJ2-5	-	TRBV18	-	CASSPATPGMETQYF	TGTGCCAGCTCACCGGCTACACCCGGGATGGAGACCCAGTACTTC
TRBJ2-1	-	TRBV24-1	TRBD2	CATSDLSPSGDNEQFF	TGTGCCACCAGTGATTTATCGCCTAGCGGGGACAATGAGCAGTTCTTC